These 14 T cell receptor beta chains originate from one sample sequenced in a study of T cells in Graves' hyperthyroidism and ophthalmopathy. Amplification yielded TCR beta CDR3 regions, with RNA transcripts as the source. The HTBI set primed first-round TCR CDR3 RT-PCR. A single record per CDR3 protein comes from TCRdb applying MiXCR to the multiplex PCR reads. The sample lists approximately 370,000 distinct CDR3 sequences; roughly a sixth were seen once. The specimen sequenced was blood. The receptor set was obtained from a woman under 40 with Graves' hyperthyroidism that later progressed to Graves' ophthalmopathy.

The rearrangement joins TRBV4-1 to TRBJ1-2, with D hard to call. The germline V and J ends were trimmed by 0 bases and 4 bases, with 6 bases remaining between them. The germline V gene has CDR1 MGHRA and CDR2 YSYEKL. The CDR3 is 13 amino acids. Here the CDR3 DNA reads TGCGCCAGCAGCCAAGAGGCAGTCTATGGCTACACCTTC. Its protein is CASSQEAVYGYTF.

The J gene is TRBJ2-1, the V gene TRBV12-3 or TRBV12-4; no clear D. The CDR3 runs to 14 residues. Deletions cut 1 base from V and 2 bases from J, with 6 bases between. The CDR3 nucleotides are TGTGCCAGCAGTTTAGGTCTGACCTACAATGAGCAGTTCTTC. Protein: CASSLGLTYNEQFF.

This clonotype was seen at least ten times. The chain joins TRBV11-2 to TRBJ2-1; 12 bases are shared with TRBD2. Germline loops: CDR1 SGHAT, CDR2 FQNNGV. CDR3 length: 15 amino acids. With 4 bases clipped from V and 8 bases from J, the junction kept 6 bases outside the gene matches. In nucleotides, the CDR3 is TGTGCCAGCAGCTCTCCTAGCGGGGGGGGTTATGAGCAGTTCTTC. It yields the protein CASSSPSGGGYEQFF.

This clonotype was detected ten times or more. This rearrangement joins TRBV20-1 to TRBJ2-7; D assignment may be TRBD1 or TRBD2 (5 bases each). Germline V gene sequence: CDR1 DFQATT, CDR2 SNEGSKA (reference sequence). This CDR3 has 14 residues. The ends were cut back, 6 bases at V and 3 bases at J, with 18 bases in the middle. The CDR3 DNA reads as TGCAGTGCGACCGGGACGGAAGACTTCTACGAGCAGTACTTC. It codes for CSATGTEDFYEQYF.

This clonotype was observed many times. The gene calls are TRBV4-1 and TRBJ2-7, with a tentative D call TRBD1 (6 bases). In germline, CDR1 is MGHRA, CDR2 YSYEKL. V was trimmed by 3 bases and J by 4 bases, leaving 10 bases between them. CDR3 length equals 13 residues. The CDR3 loop reads CASSQAQGYEQYF. CDR3 bases: TGCGCCAGCAGCCAGGCACAGGGTTACGAGCAGTACTTC.

This chain links TRBV5-5 with TRBJ1-2; tentatively, D is TRBD1 (6 bases). The V gene's germline CDR1 is SGHKS and CDR2 YYEKEE (reference sequence). V lost 1 base and J 7 bases, leaving 11 bases between the germline ends. The CDR3 covers 13 residues. The CDR3 loop reads CASSLSGAGGYTF. CDR3 nucleotide sequence: TGTGCCAGCAGCTTGTCGGGGGCAGGTGGCTACACCTTC.

Ten or more counts support this clonotype. This chain uses TRBV19 with TRBJ1-2, with D unresolved. V gave up 5 bases and J gave up 4 bases, with 11 bases separating them. In germline, CDR1 is LNHDA, CDR2 SQIVND (reference sequence). The CDR3 loop spans 13 amino acids. The CDR3 region has the DNA TGTGCCAGTAGTCACATCGAGAGCTATGGCTACACCTTC. Encoded protein: CASSHIESYGYTF.

This clonotype came up a few times. The chain links TRBV4-2 to TRBJ1-1; 8 bases fit TRBD1. Germline V gene sequence: CDR1 LGHNA, CDR2 YNFKEQ. This CDR3 is built from 15 residues. Losses at the gene ends were 7 bases for V and 3 bases for J; bases not matched to a gene: 10. CDR3 residues: CASTRPDRGDTEAFF. For the CDR3, the DNA is TGTGCCAGCACCCGTCCCGACAGGGGAGACACTGAAGCTTTCTTT.

There are many counts of this clonotype. The chain recombines TRBV11-2 with TRBJ1-2, with unresolved D. Trimming removed 5 bases from V and 5 bases from J, with 9 bases in between. The CDR3 length is 12 residues. CDR1 and CDR2 from the germline V gene are SGHAT and FQNNGV. CDR3 in DNA: TGTGCCAGCAGCGGGAGCATGTATGGCTACACCTTC. Its protein product is CASSGSMYGYTF.

This clonotype has just a few counts. A read error may be the cause here, since a much bigger clone is one base away. The V call is TRBV11-3, the J call TRBJ2-7; D not certain. The CDR3 spans 11 residues. In germline, CDR1 is SGHNT, CDR2 YENEEA. V lost 0 bases and J 4 bases, leaving 1 base between the germline ends. CDR3 in amino acids: CASSLEYEQYV. The CDR3 DNA reads TGTGCCAGCAGCTTAGAGTACGAGCAGTACGTC.

V gene TRBV27 combines with J gene TRBJ1-4; TRBD1 matches 7 bases. CDR3 size: 16 residues. J was trimmed by 3 bases and V by 6 bases; bases with no gene match: 10. Germline V gene lookup returns CDR1 MNHEY and CDR2 SMNVEV (reference sequence). The CDR3 protein is CASSLGTEDPNEKLFF. The CDR3 DNA sequence: TGTGCCAGCAGCTTAGGGACAGAAGATCCTAATGAAAAACTGTTTTTT.

This clonotype appeared many times. The chain uses TRBV7-2 and TRBJ2-3, with D possibly being TRBD1 (5 bases). Trimming shortened V by 5 bases and J by 2 bases, and 11 bases separated the two germline ends. The CDR3 is made up of 14 amino acids. Germline V gene data show CDR1 as SGHTA and CDR2 as FQGNSA. The CDR3 spells CASSRRQFTDTQYF. The CDR3 bases are TGTGCCAGCAGCCGCAGACAGTTCACAGATACGCAGTATTTT. Full variable domain (outside the CDR3, taken from reference TRBV7-2 and TRBJ2-3): GAGVSQSPSNKVTEKGKDVELRCDPISGHTALYWYRQSLGQGLEFLIYFQGNSAPDKSGLPSDRFSAERTGGSVSTLTIQRTQQEDSAVYLCASSRRQFTDTQYFGPGTRLTVL.

For this clonotype: Being one base from a much bigger clone, this may be a read error. The V and J genes are TRBV15 and TRBJ1-4, with D possibly being TRBD1 (6 bases). Looked up from germline, CDR1 is LNHNV and CDR2 is YYDKDF (reference sequence). The CDR3 covers 17 residues. CDR3 amino acids: CATGRDLGAPTNEKLFF. The CDR3, as DNA: TGTGCCACCGGCAGAGATCTGGGGGCGCCAACTAATGAAAAACTGTTTTTT.

The chain has TRBV3-1 and TRBJ2-7, with 11 bases aligning to TRBD2. V was clipped by 3 bases and J by 2 bases; unmatched bases: 3. The CDR3 loop spans 15 amino acids. Germline V gene sequence: CDR1 LGHDT, CDR2 YNNKEL (reference sequence). The DNA of the CDR3 is TGTGCCAGCAGCCACTTTAGCGGGAGGGCCTACGAGCAGTACTTC. Its protein is CASSHFSGRAYEQYF.